These 19 T cell receptor beta chains share one sample of origin, sequenced in a study of identical twins. TCRdb re-derived calls from the 5' RACE reads in MiXCR, one entry per CDR3 protein. The table has a few hundred thousand distinct CDR3 sequences, 13% to 15% seen once. In addition, the sample was reused for a study of yellow fever vaccine responses in identical twins.

Sample: CD4+ T cells sorted from blood. The receptors originated from a woman aged 18-35 years in good health.

Only a few counts were recorded for this clonotype. V gene TRBV6-5 combines with J gene TRBJ2-1; TRBD2 is a possible D gene (6 bases). Trimming stripped 3 bases from V and 7 bases from J, with 22 bases between. The CDR3 contains 17 residues. The germline gives CDR1 MNHEY, CDR2 SVGAGI. For the CDR3, the DNA is TGTGCCAGCAGTTATAGGCCCAATGTCAGGGCGGGAAATGAGCAGTTCTTC. Encoded protein: CASSYRPNVRAGNEQFF.

This clonotype was counted once. This chain uses TRBV12-3 or TRBV12-4 with TRBJ2-7; perhaps D is TRBD1 or TRBD2 (5 bases each). The CDR3 is 13 amino acids. Trimming shortened V by 7 bases and J by 3 bases, and 13 bases separated the two germline ends. The CDR3 region is CASTWRQGYEQYF. Written as DNA, the CDR3 is TGTGCCAGCACCTGGAGGCAGGGCTACGAGCAGTACTTC.

This chain uses TRBV6-1 with TRBJ1-2; D remains unclear. This CDR3 spans 15 amino acids. V was pared by 6 bases and J by 4 bases, with 18 bases between. CDR1 and CDR2 from the germline V gene are MNHNS and SASEGT. CDR3 sequence reads: CASSGRRELGYGYTF. For the CDR3, the DNA is TGTGCCAGCAGCGGCCGCAGAGAACTAGGCTATGGCTACACCTTC.

The chain is built from TRBV27 and TRBJ2-1; no definite D call. Germline lookup yields CDR1 MNHEY and CDR2 SMNVEV (reference sequence). This CDR3 is built from 17 residues. V lost 0 bases and J 7 bases, leaving 19 bases between the germline ends. The CDR3 DNA reads TGTGCCAGCAGTTTATCGGTTAAGGTAAATCCAAGGAATGAGCAGTTCTTC. Its protein product is CASSLSVKVNPRNEQFF.

A few counts support this clonotype. J is TRBJ2-1 and V is TRBV11-2, with 9 bases that match TRBD1. CDR1 is SGHAT, CDR2 FQNNGV, per germline. This CDR3 has 17 residues. Trimming at V came to 2 bases and at J to 4 bases, leaving 9 bases not matched to a gene. The CDR3 region is CASSLLPGQGGYNEQFF. In DNA form, the CDR3 reads TGTGCCAGCAGCTTACTTCCGGGACAGGGAGGATACAATGAGCAGTTCTTC.

This chain uses TRBV28 with TRBJ2-6; no definite D call. Germline CDR1 reads MDHEN; CDR2 reads SYDVKM. Deletions cut 4 bases from V and 0 bases from J, with 13 bases between. The CDR3 is 17 amino acids. The CDR3: CASSSPRGSSGANVLTF. The CDR3 DNA is TGTGCCAGCAGTTCCCCCCGTGGCTCCTCTGGGGCCAACGTCCTGACTTTC.

The CDR3 here is CASTGTGWGYTF. CDR3 bases: TGTGCCAGCACGGGGACAGGTTGGGGCTACACCTTC. The chain recombines TRBV12-3 or TRBV12-4 with TRBJ1-2; TRBD1 aligns across 8 bases. With 7 bases clipped from V and 8 bases from J, the junction kept 6 bases outside the gene matches. There are 12 residues in the CDR3.

This clonotype was seen a few times. The V gene is TRBV11-3, the J gene TRBJ2-1, with 8 bases matching TRBD2. The J segment lost 7 bases and the V segment lost 5 bases, leaving 7 bases of the junction unmatched. The CDR3 length is 14 residues. Germline CDR1 SGHNT, CDR2 YENEEA. The CDR3 sequence is CASSGGLASNEQFF. The CDR3 nucleotides read TGTGCCAGCAGCGGCGGACTAGCTAGTAATGAGCAGTTCTTC.

In this sample, this clonotype turned up a few times. CDR3 in DNA: TGCAGCGTTCGGCCCCTTAGCGGGAGGGGAGAGCAGTTCTTC. Its translation: CSVRPLSGRGEQFF. J is TRBJ2-1 and V is TRBV29-1; 11 nucleotides match TRBD2. This CDR3 is 14 amino acids long. Germline trimming cut 5 bases from V and 10 bases from J; bases unmatched to any gene: 10. Germline lookup yields CDR1 SQVTM and CDR2 ANQGSEA.

The chain combines TRBV5-1 with TRBJ2-2; D is unresolved. Germline loops: CDR1 SGHRS, CDR2 YFSETQ. Trimming took 5 bases from V and 6 from J, leaving 14 bases between them. The CDR3 is made up of 14 amino acids. The CDR3 nucleotides read TGCGCCAGCAGTTCTAGTGATGGGCCCGGGGAGCTGTTTTTT. Translated: CASSSSDGPGELFF.

This clonotype has just a few counts. The chain couples TRBV11-2 to TRBJ1-1; no firm D call. CDR1 SGHAT and CDR2 FQNNGV come from the germline V gene. Trimming removed 10 bases at V and 2 bases at J, with 5 bases between. This CDR3 region has 10 residues. CDR3 protein: CAIENTEAFF. CDR3 bases: TGTGCCATAGAAAACACTGAAGCTTTCTTT.

There are a few counts of this clonotype. This sequence joins TRBV5-1 and TRBJ2-1; 9 positions agree with TRBD2. J gave up 2 bases and V 3 bases, and 18 bases lay outside the gene matches. Germline V gives CDR1 SGHRS, CDR2 YFSETQ. This CDR3 is 20 amino acids long. The CDR3 DNA follows: TGCGCCAGCAGCTCCGCCAGCGGGGGGCCGACGTCCGGGGCCTACAATGAGCAGTTCTTC. Translated: CASSSASGGPTSGAYNEQFF.

This clonotype was picked up a small number of times. The chain carries TRBV7-2 and TRBJ2-1, with TRBD2 matching over 7 bases. Unmatched junction bases numbered 13, after V lost 5 bases and J lost 6 bases. The CDR3 is 16 amino acids. CDR1 is SGHTA and CDR2 is FQGNSA in the germline V gene. CDR3 in amino acids: CASSPRLWREINEQFF. Here the CDR3 DNA reads TGTGCCAGCAGCCCCCGACTTTGGCGGGAGATCAATGAGCAGTTCTTC.

The rearrangement joins TRBV11-2 to TRBJ1-5; D perhaps matches TRBD1 (5 bases). This CDR3 comprises 18 residues. Germline CDR1 is SGHAT and CDR2 is FQNNGV. The ends were cut back, 1 base at V and 0 bases at J, with 16 bases in the middle. The CDR3, as DNA: TGTGCCAGCAGCTTAGTTCCCGGGCAGGGCTATAGCAATCAGCCCCAGCATTTT. Translation gives CASSLVPGQGYSNQPQHF.

The table lists this clonotype with a few counts. J is TRBJ2-7 and V is TRBV6-6; tentative D call: TRBD2 (5 bases). CDR1 is MNHNY, CDR2 SVGAGI, per germline (reference sequence). The CDR3 is 13 amino acids. V lost 0 bases and J lost 12, with 15 bases in between. CDR3 in amino acids: CASSYSTSGPAYF. In DNA, the CDR3 is TGTGCCAGCAGTTACTCGACCAGCGGCCCAGCGTACTTC.

The chain joins TRBV28 to TRBJ2-2; D is undetermined. The CDR3 contains 17 residues. The germline V gene has CDR1 MDHEN and CDR2 SYDVKM. Trimming removed 5 bases at V and 0 bases at J, with 16 bases between. CDR3 loop: CASSLLRTIANTGELFF. The DNA of the CDR3 is TGTGCCAGCAGTCTCCTTCGGACGATCGCGAACACCGGGGAGCTGTTTTTT. Complete variable domain (other parts from reference TRBV28 and TRBJ2-2): DVKVTQSSRYLVKRTGEKVFLECVQDMDHENMFWYRQDPGLGLRLIYFSYDVKMKEKGDIPEGYSVSREKKERFSLILESASTNQTSMYLCASSLLRTIANTGELFFGEGSRLTVL.

This clonotype was seen ten or more times. V and J are TRBV3-1 and TRBJ2-7; D uncertain. The length of the CDR3 is 13 residues. V was trimmed by 0 bases and J by 7 bases, leaving 10 bases between them. The germline V gene encodes CDR1 LGHDT and CDR2 YNNKEL (reference sequence). The CDR3 protein is CASSQDSLGEQYV. CDR3 DNA: TGTGCCAGCAGCCAAGATTCCCTCGGGGAGCAGTACGTC.

In this sample, this clonotype turned up once. The chain joins TRBV20-1 to TRBJ1-5, with D possibly TRBD1 on 6 matching bases. CDR1 is DFQATT, CDR2 SNEGSKA, per germline (reference sequence). The ends were cut back, 0 bases at V and 5 bases at J, with 14 bases in the middle. CDR3 size: 15 residues. The CDR3 is CSARDPGRGDQPQHF. The CDR3 nucleotides are TGCAGTGCTAGAGATCCGGGAAGGGGGGATCAGCCCCAGCATTTT.

V and J are TRBV7-9 and TRBJ2-1, with 9 bases that match TRBD2. Looked up from germline, CDR1 is SEHNR and CDR2 is FQNEAQ (reference sequence). This CDR3 is built from 15 residues. Trimming took 7 bases from V and 6 from J; bases not matched to a gene: 10. The CDR3 nucleotides are TGTGCCAGCACCGTACGGGAGCGGGAGGCCAATGAGCAGTTCTTC. Protein product: CASTVREREANEQFF. Looking up the rest from reference TRBV7-9 and TRBJ2-1 gives the full variable domain: DTGVSQNPRHKITKRGQNVTFRCDPISEHNRLYWYRQTLGQGPEFLTYFQNEAQLEKSRLLSDRFSAERPKGSFSTLEIQRTEQGDSAMYLCASTVREREANEQFFGPGTRLTVL.